This TCR beta chain is drawn from a study of cytomegalovirus exposure and HLA in healthy donors. PCR used 60 Vbeta primers and 13 Jbeta primers. This table comes from immunoSEQ multiplex PCR, and its TCRdb copy is limited to in-frame clones, with some not included. The sample lists about 120,000 clones; around 72% were seen once. Study-wide results and caveats: Analyzed later, most CMV-associated TCR beta chains appeared HLA-restricted.

Of note for this clone: Its antigen remains unidentified.

CDR1 is MDHEN and CDR2 is SYDVKM in the germline V gene. The CDR3 has 14 residues. Trimming took 5 bases from V and 8 from J, leaving 15 bases between them. V is TRBV28 and J is TRBJ1-4; D possibly corresponds to TRBD1 (5 bases). The sample comprised PBMCs. The source is a young man in good health and CMV-seronegative. CDR3 DNA sequence: TGTGCCAGCAGTGGGACGGGGGTTAGGGAAAAACTGTTTTTT. Translating it yields CASSGTGVREKLFF.